The 28 T cell receptor beta chains listed next were all sequenced from one sample in a study of cytomegalovirus exposure and HLA in healthy donors. It was with 60 Vbeta and 13 Jbeta primers that the PCR ran. TCRdb's copy holds only in-frame clones and misses some; the assay was immunoSEQ multiplex PCR. The sample shows fewer than 250,000 clones, roughly 73% of them seen only once. What was sequenced was PBMCs. These receptors were obtained from a woman aged 25 to 45 in good health and CMV-seropositive.

V and J are TRBV28 and TRBJ1-2; TRBD1 is a possible D gene (5 bases). V was shortened by 6 bases and J by 6 bases, with 14 bases between the two germline ends. There are 13 residues in the CDR3. Germline V gene lookup returns CDR1 MDHEN and CDR2 SYDVKM. CDR3 protein: CASREGPLNGYTF. CDR3 coding DNA: TGTGCCAGCAGGGAGGGACCGTTAAATGGCTACACCTTC.

The gene calls are TRBV20-1 and TRBJ2-3; TRBD2 might be the D (6 bases). Trimming left V 6 bases short and J 10 bases short, with 14 bases between. CDR1 and CDR2 (germline): DFQATT, SNEGSKA (reference sequence). The CDR3 spans 11 residues. Here the CDR3 reads CSARRGDAQYF. Written as DNA, the CDR3 is TGCAGTGCACGGCGCGGGGATGCGCAGTATTTT.

This clone was picked up a small number of times. The CDR3 coding sequence is TGTGCCAGCAGTGAAGTGTTCGGGTCCGGGGAAAAACTGTTTTTT. Its translation: CASSEVFGSGEKLFF. This chain connects TRBV2 to TRBJ1-4; unclear D gene. The CDR3 extends over 15 amino acids. Trimming shortened V by 1 base and J by 8 bases, and 14 bases separated the two germline ends. Per germline, CDR1 SNHLY and CDR2 FYNNEI.

The V gene is TRBV7-9, the J gene TRBJ2-1; 7 bases line up with TRBD1. Germline V lookup: CDR1 SEHNR, CDR2 FQNEAQ (reference sequence). The ends lost 2 bases at V and 10 bases at J; junction bases unmatched: 11. The CDR3 loop spans 15 amino acids. The CDR3 DNA is TGTGCCAGCAGCTTATATCCAGGGGGAAGTGGCGAGCAGTTCTTC. Protein: CASSLYPGGSGEQFF. Drawing the rest from reference TRBV7-9 and TRBJ2-1, the complete variable domain is DTGVSQNPRHKITKRGQNVTFRCDPISEHNRLYWYRQTLGQGPEFLTYFQNEAQLEKSRLLSDRFSAERPKGSFSTLEIQRTEQGDSAMYLCASSLYPGGSGEQFFGPGTRLTVL.

Only a few counts were recorded for this clone. The sample contains more than one DNA sequence encoding this CDR3. The chain is built from TRBV7-2 and TRBJ2-5, with 14 bases that match TRBD2. V shed 1 base, J shed 3 bases, and the junction held 1 base outside the gene matches. The CDR3 runs to 16 residues. CDR1 and CDR2 (germline): SGHTA, FQGNSA. For the CDR3, the DNA is TGTGCCAGCAGCTTAGGACTAGCGGGAGGGGAAGAGACCCAGTACTTC. Amino acids: CASSLGLAGGEETQYF.

The chain couples TRBV11-2 to TRBJ2-3; a possible D gene is TRBD1 (5 bases). V lost 5 bases and J 5 bases, leaving 14 bases between the germline ends. Germline-derived CDR1 and CDR2 are SGHAT and FQNNGV. The CDR3 is 14 amino acids. The chain's CDR3 is CASSRQGREDTQYF. The CDR3 nucleotides read TGTGCCAGCAGCCGCCAGGGCAGGGAAGATACGCAGTATTTT.

CDR3 sequence (DNA): TGCGCCAGCAGCTCGGCAGGGGGCGGGAACACTGAAGCTTTCTTT. As protein: CASSSAGGGNTEAFF. The rearrangement links TRBV5-1 to TRBJ1-1, with 8 nucleotides matching TRBD1. There are 15 residues in the CDR3. J was trimmed by 1 base and V by 3 bases; bases with no gene match: 5. Germline V gene data show CDR1 as SGHRS and CDR2 as YFSETQ. Full variable domain (rest looked up from reference TRBV5-1 and TRBJ1-1): KAGVTQTPRYLIKTRGQQVTLSCSPISGHRSVSWYQQTPGQGLQFLFEYFSETQRNKGNFPGRFSGRQFSNSRSEMNVSTLELGDSALYLCASSSAGGGNTEAFFGQGTRLTVV.

The chain combines TRBV21-1 with TRBJ1-4; the DNA was not compared with TRBD1, the D call given in the table. TRBV21-1 is a pseudogene segment. The CDR3 runs 13 residues. The CDR3: CASKSRGHEKLFF. CDR3 sequence (DNA): TGTGCCAGCAAAAGCAGGGGGCATGAAAAACTGTTTTTT.

The CDR3 nucleotides read TGTGCCAGCAGTTATTCTACAGGGCCCGAAGCTTTCTTT. Protein: CASSYSTGPEAFF. The V and J genes are TRBV6-6 and TRBJ1-1, with a weak D call TRBD1 (6 bases). Germline CDR1 MNHNY, CDR2 SVGAGI (reference sequence). The CDR3 extends over 13 amino acids. The V gene lost 3 bases and the J gene lost 8 bases, with 13 bases spanning the gap.

This clone was seen only once. The rearrangement joins TRBV11-1 to TRBJ2-7, with D tentatively TRBD1 (6 bases). This CDR3 has 15 residues. The germline gives CDR1 SGHAT, CDR2 FQDESV (reference sequence). V gave up 0 bases and J gave up 2 bases, with 11 bases separating them. The CDR3 here is CASSLAPGTTYEQYF. In DNA, the CDR3 is TGTGCCAGCAGCTTAGCCCCAGGGACAACCTACGAGCAGTACTTC.

The chain is built from TRBV10-3 and TRBJ2-2, with TRBD2 matching 13 bases. The ends lost 8 bases at V and 5 bases at J; junction bases unmatched: 8. This CDR3 comprises 16 residues. Per germline, CDR1 ENHRY and CDR2 SYGVKD. The CDR3 region is CAIYPLAGGRTGELFF. CDR3 coding DNA: TGTGCCATCTACCCACTAGCGGGAGGGCGGACCGGGGAGCTGTTTTTT.

In this sample, this clone turned up a few times. The CDR3 region is CASARTGAMNTEAFF. The CDR3 region has the DNA TGTGCCAGCGCCCGGACAGGAGCCATGAACACTGAAGCTTTCTTT. The chain is built from TRBV19 and TRBJ1-1, with 7 bases lining up with TRBD1. Trimming cost V 9 bases and J 0 bases; bases outside gene matches: 10. Germline CDR1 reads LNHDA; CDR2 reads SQIVND (reference sequence). The CDR3 has 15 amino acids.

This clone was seen just once. The rearrangement joins TRBV19 to TRBJ1-5; 7 positions match TRBD1. The CDR3 contains 12 residues. Trimming cost V 5 bases and J 8 bases; bases outside gene matches: 3. Germline-derived CDR1 and CDR2 are LNHDA and SQIVND (reference sequence). The CDR3 nucleotides are TGTGCCAGTAGTGACAGGGCGGAGCCCCAGCATTTT. This gives the protein CASSDRAEPQHF.

The DNA of the CDR3 is TGCGCCAGCAGATTTGCGGACAGTCTCGACGAGCAGTACTTC. It is translated as CASRFADSLDEQYF. The chain links TRBV10-2 to TRBJ2-7, with D possibly matching TRBD1 (6 bases). Germline V gives CDR1 WSHSY, CDR2 SAAADI. The V gene lost 6 bases and the J gene lost 5 bases, with 17 bases spanning the gap. The CDR3 has 14 amino acids.

The chain links TRBV11-1 to TRBJ2-7, with 8 bases matching TRBD1. Germline CDR1 is SGHAT and CDR2 is FQDESV (reference sequence). The CDR3 is 14 amino acids. Trimming at V came to 5 bases and at J to 2 bases, leaving 5 bases not matched to a gene. CDR3 in amino acids: CASSTDRVTYEQYF. The CDR3 region has the DNA TGTGCCAGCAGCACGGACAGGGTAACCTACGAGCAGTACTTC.

V usage is TRBV9 and J usage is TRBJ2-1; 9 nucleotides line up with TRBD2. After removal of 3 bases from V and 6 bases from J, the junction contained 10 bases not matched to a gene. Germline V CDR1 and CDR2: SGDLS, YYNGEE. The CDR3 contains 16 residues. The CDR3 sequence: CASSAQGRGGSNEQFF. In nucleotides, the CDR3 is TGTGCCAGCAGCGCCCAGGGGCGGGGGGGCTCCAATGAGCAGTTCTTC. The full variable domain, with the rest looked up from reference TRBV9 and TRBJ2-1, is DSGVTQTPKHLITATGQRVTLRCSPRSGDLSVYWYQQSLDQGLQFLIQYYNGEERAKGNILERFSAQQFPDLHSELNLSSLELGDSALYFCASSAQGRGGSNEQFFGPGTRLTVL.

The chain recombines TRBV5-1 with TRBJ1-5; 11 nucleotides agree with TRBD1. V shed 3 bases and J 4 bases; nucleotides not matched to a gene: 9. CDR1 and CDR2 from the germline V gene are SGHRS and YFSETQ. CDR3 size: 17 residues. This CDR3 is CASSSGQGDDRNQPQHF. The CDR3 nucleotides read TGCGCCAGCAGCTCGGGACAGGGGGACGATAGAAATCAGCCCCAGCATTTT.

The gene calls are TRBV6-4 and TRBJ1-2; TRBD1 agrees at 9 bases. Germline V gives CDR1 MRHNA, CDR2 SNTAGT. Trimming cost V 4 bases and J 3 bases; bases outside gene matches: 9. This CDR3 contains 16 residues. The CDR3 reads CASSVTGTGTHYGYTF. The CDR3 bases are TGTGCCAGCAGTGTTACGGGGACAGGGACTCACTATGGCTACACCTTC.

This chain uses TRBV28 with TRBJ2-7; weak D call: TRBD2 (6 bases). V was shortened by 0 bases and J by 0 bases, with 15 bases between the two germline ends. This CDR3 is built from 17 residues. Germline values: CDR1 MDHEN, CDR2 SYDVKM. DNA of the CDR3: TGTGCCAGCAGTTTATGGGGGAGGTCCCAGAGCTCCTACGAGCAGTACTTC. Translating it yields CASSLWGRSQSSYEQYF.

The rearrangement links TRBV2 to TRBJ1-5, with D possibly TRBD1 on 6 matching bases. Germline assignment: CDR1 SNHLY and CDR2 FYNNEI. The CDR3 contains 15 residues. The V and J ends lost 6 bases and 6 bases respectively, with 18 bases between them. The CDR3 sequence is CASRTGGGESQPQHF. The CDR3 DNA follows: TGTGCCAGCAGGACCGGGGGGGGCGAATCTCAGCCCCAGCATTTT.

This clone was observed a handful of times. J is TRBJ2-1 and V is TRBV19; D is possibly TRBD1 (6 bases). CDR3 length equals 14 residues. The V gene lost 5 bases and the J gene lost 9 bases, with 17 bases spanning the gap. CDR1 is LNHDA and CDR2 is SQIVND in the germline V gene (reference sequence). CDR3 nucleotides: TGTGCCAGTAGTGTAAAGACAGGAACAGTTGAGCAGTTCTTC. The encoded protein is CASSVKTGTVEQFF.

This clone was counted between two and nine times. CDR3 sequence: CASSQLDGGSGNTIYF. CDR3 sequence (DNA): TGTGCCAGCAGCCAACTCGACGGGGGCTCTGGAAACACCATATATTTT. V usage is TRBV4-2 and J usage is TRBJ1-3, with D possibly TRBD1 on 5 matching bases. V dropped 2 bases and J dropped 0 bases, with 11 bases sitting between them. The V gene's germline CDR1 is LGHNA and CDR2 YNFKEQ. CDR3 length: 16 amino acids.

The chain is built from TRBV18 and TRBJ1-1; 7 bases align to TRBD1. This CDR3 is 18 amino acids long. From germline, CDR1 is KGHSH and CDR2 LQKENI. V lost 0 bases and J lost 1; bases outside the gene matches: 11. The DNA for the CDR3 is TGTGCCAGCTCACCACCGTGGAAGGGGGCAGGTGGGAACACTGAAGCTTTCTTT. This translates into CASSPPWKGAGGNTEAFF.

There are a few counts of this clone. Other DNA sequences in the sample encode the same CDR3. This rearrangement joins TRBV5-1 to TRBJ2-5; D uncertain. Between the trimmed V and J ends, which lost 0 bases and 5 bases, there was a span of 2 bases. This CDR3 has 11 amino acids. From germline, CDR1 is SGHRS and CDR2 YFSETQ. CDR3 sequence: CASSLAETQYF. The CDR3 DNA sequence: TGCGCCAGCAGCTTGGCTGAGACCCAGTACTTC. Complete variable domain (other parts from reference TRBV5-1 and TRBJ2-5): KAGVTQTPRYLIKTRGQQVTLSCSPISGHRSVSWYQQTPGQGLQFLFEYFSETQRNKGNFPGRFSGRQFSNSRSEMNVSTLELGDSALYLCASSLAETQYFGPGTRLLVL.

This clone occurred a few times. V usage is TRBV7-3 and J usage is TRBJ2-3; TRBD2 matches 7 bases. Germline V CDR1 and CDR2: SGHTA, FQGTGA. CDR3 length: 16 residues. Trimming at V came to 5 bases and at J to 1 base, leaving 9 bases not matched to a gene. This CDR3 is CASSPSTSLGTDTQYF. CDR3 DNA sequence: TGTGCCAGCAGCCCCTCGACTAGCCTTGGCACAGATACGCAGTATTTT.

J is TRBJ2-7 and V is TRBV10-3; 8 bases are a match to TRBD1. Germline values: CDR1 ENHRY, CDR2 SYGVKD. The V and J ends lost 2 bases and 2 bases, in that order; junction bases with no gene match: 5. This CDR3 contains 15 residues. This CDR3 reads CAISEPDRAAYEQYF. DNA for the CDR3: TGTGCCATCAGTGAGCCGGACAGGGCGGCCTACGAGCAGTACTTC.

A word on this clone: At one of its ends the junction is not consistent with the germline gene, which may arise from a read error. The genes are TRBV7-9 and TRBJ2-2; possibly TRBD2 for D (5 bases). Per germline, CDR1 SEHNR and CDR2 FQNEAQ (reference sequence). The CDR3 runs 14 residues. CDR3 amino acids: CASSLRANTGELFF. CDR3 nucleotides: TGTGCCAGCAGCTTGCGGGCCAACACTGGGGAGCTGTTTTTT. The full variable domain, its missing parts supplied by reference TRBV7-9 and TRBJ2-2, is DTGVSQNPRHKITKRGQNVTFRCDPISEHNRLYWYRQTLGQGPEFLTYFQNEAQLEKSRLLSDRFSAERPKGSFSTLEIQRTEQGDSAMYLCASSLRANTGELFFGEGSRLTVL.

This clone was found a few times. The rearrangement joins TRBV7-2 to TRBJ2-3; D unclear. CDR3 size: 13 residues. The V end lost 6 bases, the J end lost 1 base, and 8 bases lay between the germline ends. CDR1 and CDR2 from the germline V gene are SGHTA and FQGNSA. CDR3 residues: CASRPGRTDTQYF. The CDR3 region has the DNA TGTGCCAGCAGACCAGGTCGCACAGATACGCAGTATTTT.